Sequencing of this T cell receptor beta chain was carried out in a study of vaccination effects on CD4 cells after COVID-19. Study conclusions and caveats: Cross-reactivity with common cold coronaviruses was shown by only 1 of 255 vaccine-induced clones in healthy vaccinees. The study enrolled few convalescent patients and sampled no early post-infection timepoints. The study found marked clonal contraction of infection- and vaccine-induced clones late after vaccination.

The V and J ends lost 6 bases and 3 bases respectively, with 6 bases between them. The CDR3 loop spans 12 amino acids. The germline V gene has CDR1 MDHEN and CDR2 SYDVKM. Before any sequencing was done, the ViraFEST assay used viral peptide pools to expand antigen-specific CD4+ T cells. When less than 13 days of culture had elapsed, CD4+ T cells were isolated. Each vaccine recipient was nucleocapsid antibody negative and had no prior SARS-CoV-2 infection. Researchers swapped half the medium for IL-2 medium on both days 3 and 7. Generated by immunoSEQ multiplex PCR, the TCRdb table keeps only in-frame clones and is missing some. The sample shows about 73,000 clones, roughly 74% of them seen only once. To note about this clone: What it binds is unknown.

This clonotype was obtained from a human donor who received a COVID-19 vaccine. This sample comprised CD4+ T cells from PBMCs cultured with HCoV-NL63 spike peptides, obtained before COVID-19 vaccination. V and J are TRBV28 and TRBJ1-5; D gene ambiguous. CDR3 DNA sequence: TGTGCCAGCAGACTCCTCAATCAGCCCCAGCATTTT. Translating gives CASRLLNQPQHF.